Reported below is one TCR beta chain. These data are taken from a study of blood T cell repertoires in COVID-19. The V and J ends lost 3 bases and 2 bases respectively, with 12 bases between them. The CDR3 is 15 residues long. From germline, CDR1 is SNHLY and CDR2 FYNNEI. TCRdb keeps only in-frame clones here, not all; method: immunoSEQ multiplex PCR. The sample has 160,000 or so clones, 81% seen once. What was sequenced was PBMCs or T cells enriched from blood (not recorded which). The source of this sequence is a middle-aged woman with acute COVID-19. The chain carries TRBV2 and TRBJ2-3, with D hard to call. This CDR3 reads CASSDTPTYTDTQYF. CDR3 in DNA: TGTGCCAGCAGTGATACCCCTACCTACACAGATACGCAGTATTTT.